Following are 3 T cell receptor beta chains from one sample sequenced in a study of OX40 agonist ivuxolimab in advanced cancers. This table comes from immunoSEQ multiplex PCR, and its TCRdb copy is limited to in-frame clones, with some not included. The data contain approximately 65,000 clones, 92% of them singletons. This material consisted of CD4+ or CD8+ T cells sorted from blood, taken in a trial of the OX40 agonist ivuxolimab. These receptors were obtained from an adult with an advanced solid tumor such as melanoma, head and neck, liver or kidney cancer.

The chain couples TRBV30 to TRBJ2-5; 7 nucleotides line up with TRBD1. CDR1 is GTSNPN, CDR2 SVGIG, per germline (reference sequence). The CDR3 loop spans 15 amino acids. J was trimmed by 5 bases and V by 2 bases; bases with no gene match: 11. The CDR3 DNA sequence: TGTGCCTGGAGTTTGACTGGACAGGCTGGGGAGACCCAGTACTTC. Amino acid sequence: CAWSLTGQAGETQYF. Full variable domain (missing parts from reference TRBV30 and TRBJ2-5): SQTIHQWPATLVQPVGSPLSLECTVEGTSNPNLYWYRQAAGRGLQLLFYSVGIGQISSEVPQNLSASRPQDRQFILSSKKLLLSDSGFYLCAWSLTGQAGETQYFGPGTRLLVL.

On this clone: The missing conserved phenylalanine or tryptophan at the end of this CDR3 makes a read error likely. It is unclear where the CDR3 begins or ends on the DNA, so no DNA is shown, and the CDR3 is as TCRdb lists it. The chain carries TRBV6-1 and TRBJ1-1; the D segment call TRBD1 is taken from the table without a DNA check. Germline loops: CDR1 MNHNS, CDR2 SASEGT. The CDR3 is made up of 12 amino acids, end residues included. CDR3 residues: CASSNYATETSL.

The chain combines TRBV5-5 with TRBJ1-3, with D unclear. This CDR3 is 15 amino acids long. V was cut by 2 bases and J by 0 bases, with 9 bases left in between. Germline assignment: CDR1 SGHKS and CDR2 YYEKEE (reference sequence). CDR3 sequence reads: CASSLSISSGNTIYF. CDR3 in DNA: TGTGCCAGCAGCTTATCCATAAGCTCTGGAAACACCATATATTTT.